The text below deals with one TCR beta chain. This table comes from immunoSEQ multiplex PCR, and its TCRdb copy is limited to in-frame clones, with some not included. This table has about 130,000 clones, around nine tenths appearing once. Trimming took 3 bases from V and 4 from J, leaving 7 bases between them. The germline V gene encodes CDR1 SGHRS and CDR2 YFSETQ. This CDR3 spans 13 amino acids. The data were obtained in a study of control samples from healthy donors and cancer patients. The rearrangement joins TRBV5-1 to TRBJ2-2; D may match TRBD1 or TRBD2 (5 bases each). The sequence was obtained from a man in his fifties or sixties in good health. The specimen sequenced was blood. CDR3 nucleotides: TGCGCCAGCAGCTGGGGACCCACCGGGGAGCTGTTTTTT. Amino acid sequence: CASSWGPTGELFF. Together with reference TRBV5-1 and TRBJ2-2, the CDR3 gives the full variable domain: KAGVTQTPRYLIKTRGQQVTLSCSPISGHRSVSWYQQTPGQGLQFLFEYFSETQRNKGNFPGRFSGRQFSNSRSEMNVSTLELGDSALYLCASSWGPTGELFFGEGSRLTVL.